This T cell receptor beta chain derives from a study of blood T cell repertoires in COVID-19. Across the whole study: Acute and convalescent COVID-19 specimens originated in the United States, Italy and Spain. T cells, B-cell-depleted T cells, or PBMCs provided the cDNA or gDNA that served as material.

Seattle's enrolled individuals joined amid active infection and were then monitored longitudinally. The length of the CDR3 is 16 residues. The germline V gene has CDR1 SEHNR and CDR2 FQNEAQ (reference sequence). After removal of 2 bases from V and 6 bases from J, the junction contained 10 bases not matched to a gene. The authors' processing: Nucleated cell number was recorded as an estimate derived from reference gene primer amplification. TCRdb keeps only in-frame clones here, not all; method: immunoSEQ multiplex PCR. The V and J calls and clone size come from that table; D and trimming were worked out from the DNA. The sample has over 150,000 clones, roughly 81% seen once.

The clonotype was recovered from an older woman with COVID-19, enrolled during active disease. The chain employs TRBV7-9 and TRBJ2-5; 9 bases are a match to TRBD2. Input material: peripheral blood. The CDR3 here is CASSLIPRTSDKTQYF. The CDR3 nucleotides are TGTGCCAGCAGCTTAATCCCTCGGACTAGCGATAAGACCCAGTACTTC.